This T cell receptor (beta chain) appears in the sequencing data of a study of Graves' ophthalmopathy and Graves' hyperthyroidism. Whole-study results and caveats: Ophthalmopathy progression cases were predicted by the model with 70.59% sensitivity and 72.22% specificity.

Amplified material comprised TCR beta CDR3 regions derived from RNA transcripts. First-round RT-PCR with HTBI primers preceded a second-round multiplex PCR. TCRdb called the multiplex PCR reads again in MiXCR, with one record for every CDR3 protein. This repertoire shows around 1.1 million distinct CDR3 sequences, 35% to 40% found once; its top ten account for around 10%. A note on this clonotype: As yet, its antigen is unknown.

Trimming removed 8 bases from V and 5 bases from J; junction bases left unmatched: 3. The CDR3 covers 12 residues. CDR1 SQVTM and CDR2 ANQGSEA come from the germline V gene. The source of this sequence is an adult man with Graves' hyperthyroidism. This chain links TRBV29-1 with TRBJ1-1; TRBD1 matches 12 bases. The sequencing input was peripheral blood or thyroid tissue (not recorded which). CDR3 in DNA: TGCAGCTTGGGACAGGGGGCGACTGAAGCTTTCTTT. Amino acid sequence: CSLGQGATEAFF. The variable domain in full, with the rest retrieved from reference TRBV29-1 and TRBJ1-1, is SAVISQKPSRDICQRGTSLTIQCQVDSQVTMMFWYRQQPGQSLTLIATANQGSEATYESGFVIDKFPISRPNLTFSTLTVSNMSPEDSSIYLCSLGQGATEAFFGQGTRLTVV.